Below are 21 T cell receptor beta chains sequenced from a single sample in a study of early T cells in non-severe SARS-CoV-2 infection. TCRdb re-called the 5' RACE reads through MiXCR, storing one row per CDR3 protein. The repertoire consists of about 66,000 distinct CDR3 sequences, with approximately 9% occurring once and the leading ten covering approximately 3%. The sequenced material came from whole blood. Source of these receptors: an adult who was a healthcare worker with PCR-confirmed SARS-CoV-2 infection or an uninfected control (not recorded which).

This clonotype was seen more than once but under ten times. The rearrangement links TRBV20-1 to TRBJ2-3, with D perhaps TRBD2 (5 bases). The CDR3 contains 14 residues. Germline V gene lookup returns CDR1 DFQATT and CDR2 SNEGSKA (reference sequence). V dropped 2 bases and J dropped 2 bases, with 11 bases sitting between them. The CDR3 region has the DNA TGCAGTGCTAGAATTTCAGCGGCCACAGATACGCAGTATTTT. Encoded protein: CSARISAATDTQYF.

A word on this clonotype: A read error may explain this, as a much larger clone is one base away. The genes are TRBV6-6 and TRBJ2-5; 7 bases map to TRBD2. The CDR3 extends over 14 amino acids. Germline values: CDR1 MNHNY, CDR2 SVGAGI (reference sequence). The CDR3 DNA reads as TGTGCCAGCAAGTTGCGGGGGAGCCAAGAGACCCGGTACTTC. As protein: CASKLRGSQETRYF.

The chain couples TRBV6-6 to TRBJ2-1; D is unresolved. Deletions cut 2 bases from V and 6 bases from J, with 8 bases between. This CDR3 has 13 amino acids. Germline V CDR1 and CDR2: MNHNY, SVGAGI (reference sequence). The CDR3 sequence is CASSYVAANEQFF. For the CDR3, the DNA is TGTGCCAGCAGTTACGTCGCCGCCAATGAGCAGTTCTTC.

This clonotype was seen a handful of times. The DNA of the CDR3 is TGTGCCTGGAGTCGAGGGGCGTGGGACACTGAAGCTTTCTTT. Its translation: CAWSRGAWDTEAFF. The V and J genes are TRBV30 and TRBJ1-1, with D perhaps TRBD1 (5 bases). Germline-derived CDR1 and CDR2 are GTSNPN and SVGIG (reference sequence). The CDR3 contains 14 residues. Trimming took 2 bases from V and 3 from J, leaving 13 bases between them. Supplemented by reference TRBV30 and TRBJ1-1, the full variable domain reads SQTIHQWPATLVQPVGSPLSLECTVEGTSNPNLYWYRQAAGRGLQLLFYSVGIGQISSEVPQNLSASRPQDRQFILSSKKLLLSDSGFYLCAWSRGAWDTEAFFGQGTRLTVV.

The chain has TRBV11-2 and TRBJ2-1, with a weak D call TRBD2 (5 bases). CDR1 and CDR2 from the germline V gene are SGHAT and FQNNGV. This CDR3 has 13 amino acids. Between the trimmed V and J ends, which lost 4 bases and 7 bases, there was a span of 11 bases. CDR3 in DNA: TGTGCCAGCAGCTCCTACCGAGGGAATGAGCAGTTCTTC. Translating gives CASSSYRGNEQFF. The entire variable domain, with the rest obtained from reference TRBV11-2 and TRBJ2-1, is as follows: EAGVAQSPRYKIIEKRQSVAFWCNPISGHATLYWYQQILGQGPKLLIQFQNNGVVDDSQLPKDRFSAERLKGVDSTLKIQPAKLEDSAVYLCASSSYRGNEQFFGPGTRLTVL.

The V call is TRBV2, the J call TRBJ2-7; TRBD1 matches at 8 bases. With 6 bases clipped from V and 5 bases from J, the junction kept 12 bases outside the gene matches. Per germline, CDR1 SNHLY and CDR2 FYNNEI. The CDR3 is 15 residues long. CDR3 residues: CASSSMGLRGHEQYF. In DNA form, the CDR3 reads TGTGCCAGCAGCAGCATGGGACTCAGGGGGCACGAGCAGTACTTC. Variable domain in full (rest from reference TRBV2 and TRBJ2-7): EPEVTQTPSHQVTQMGQEVILRCVPISNHLYFYWYRQILGQKVEFLVSFYNNEISEKSEIFDDQFSVERPDGSNFTLKIRSTKLEDSAMYFCASSSMGLRGHEQYFGPGTRLTVT.

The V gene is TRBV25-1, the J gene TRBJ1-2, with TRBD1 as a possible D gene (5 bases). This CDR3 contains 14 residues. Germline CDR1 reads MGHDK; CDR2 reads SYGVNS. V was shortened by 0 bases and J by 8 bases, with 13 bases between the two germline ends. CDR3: CASSEYGTYEGYTF. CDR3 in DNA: TGTGCCAGCAGTGAATATGGGACCTATGAAGGCTACACCTTC.

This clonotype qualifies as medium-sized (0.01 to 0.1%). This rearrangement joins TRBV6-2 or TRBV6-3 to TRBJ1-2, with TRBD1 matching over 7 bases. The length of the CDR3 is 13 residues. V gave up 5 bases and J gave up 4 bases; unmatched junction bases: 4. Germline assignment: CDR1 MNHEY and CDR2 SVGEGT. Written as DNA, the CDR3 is TGTGCCAGCAGTCAGGACAGGATCTATGGCTACACCTTC. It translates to CASSQDRIYGYTF.

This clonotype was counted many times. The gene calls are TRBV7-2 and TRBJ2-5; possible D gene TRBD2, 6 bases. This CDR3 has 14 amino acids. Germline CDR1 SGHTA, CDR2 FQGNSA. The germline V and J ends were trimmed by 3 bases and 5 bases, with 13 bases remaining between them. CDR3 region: CASSFGTQIETQYF. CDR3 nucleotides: TGTGCCAGCAGCTTCGGGACTCAGATCGAGACCCAGTACTTC.

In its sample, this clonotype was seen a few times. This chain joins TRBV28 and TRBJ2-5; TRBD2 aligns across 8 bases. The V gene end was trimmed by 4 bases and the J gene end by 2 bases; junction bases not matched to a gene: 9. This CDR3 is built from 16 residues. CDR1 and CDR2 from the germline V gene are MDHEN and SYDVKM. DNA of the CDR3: TGTGCCAGCAGTTCGGACCTCCGGGAGGGGCAAGAGACCCAGTACTTC. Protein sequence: CASSSDLREGQETQYF.

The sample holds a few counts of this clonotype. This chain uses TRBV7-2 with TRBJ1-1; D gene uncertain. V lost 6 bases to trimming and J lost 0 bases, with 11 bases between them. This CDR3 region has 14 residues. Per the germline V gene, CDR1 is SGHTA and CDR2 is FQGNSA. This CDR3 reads CASRVSGVNTEAFF. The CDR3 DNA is TGTGCCAGCAGGGTATCTGGCGTGAACACTGAAGCTTTCTTT. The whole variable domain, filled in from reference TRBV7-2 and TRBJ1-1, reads GAGVSQSPSNKVTEKGKDVELRCDPISGHTALYWYRQSLGQGLEFLIYFQGNSAPDKSGLPSDRFSAERTGGSVSTLTIQRTQQEDSAVYLCASRVSGVNTEAFFGQGTRLTVV.

CDR3 coding DNA: TGTGCCAGCAGTGACAGCTTCCCAAGTTCACCCCTCCACTTT. It translates to CASSDSFPSSPLHF. The chain recombines TRBV25-1 with TRBJ1-6; D is unresolved. The CDR3 runs 14 residues. Germline CDR1 and CDR2: MGHDK and SYGVNS. V dropped 3 bases and J dropped 9 bases, with 12 bases sitting between them.

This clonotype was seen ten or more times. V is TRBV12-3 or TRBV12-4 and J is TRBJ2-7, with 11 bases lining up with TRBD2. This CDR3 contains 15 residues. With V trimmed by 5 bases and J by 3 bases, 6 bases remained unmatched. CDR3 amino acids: CASSRRTSGSYEQYF. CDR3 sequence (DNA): TGTGCCAGCAGTCGCCGCACTAGCGGGAGCTACGAGCAGTACTTC.

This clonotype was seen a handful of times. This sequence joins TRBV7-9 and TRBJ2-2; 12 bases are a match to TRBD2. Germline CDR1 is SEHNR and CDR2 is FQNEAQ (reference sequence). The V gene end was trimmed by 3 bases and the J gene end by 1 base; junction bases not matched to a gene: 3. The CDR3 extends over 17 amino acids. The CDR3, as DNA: TGTGCCAGCAGCTTTCGGACTAGCGGGAAGAACACCGGGGAGCTGTTTTTT. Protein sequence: CASSFRTSGKNTGELFF.

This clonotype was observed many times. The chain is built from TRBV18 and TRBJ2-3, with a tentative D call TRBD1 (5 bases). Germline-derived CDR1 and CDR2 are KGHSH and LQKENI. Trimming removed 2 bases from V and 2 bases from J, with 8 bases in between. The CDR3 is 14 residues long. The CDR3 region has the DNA TGTGCCAGCTCACCAGACAGCGTCACAGATACGCAGTATTTT. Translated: CASSPDSVTDTQYF.

CDR3 nucleotide sequence: TGTGCCAGCAGCTTAGATGGTCCAAGTCACGAGCAGTACTTC. Residues: CASSLDGPSHEQYF. The chain joins TRBV11-3 to TRBJ2-7; D call uncertain. The germline V gene encodes CDR1 SGHNT and CDR2 YENEEA. Trimming pared 0 bases from V and 5 bases from J, leaving 11 bases between. The CDR3 sequence is 14 residues long.

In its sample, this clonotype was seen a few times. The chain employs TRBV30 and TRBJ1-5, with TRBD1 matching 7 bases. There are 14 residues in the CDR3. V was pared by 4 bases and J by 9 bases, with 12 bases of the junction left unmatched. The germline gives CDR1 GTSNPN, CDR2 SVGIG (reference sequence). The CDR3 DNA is TGTGCCTGGACCCCAACAGGGGTTAGCAGGCCCCAGCATTTT. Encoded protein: CAWTPTGVSRPQHF.

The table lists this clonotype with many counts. DNA of the CDR3: TGTGCCAGCAGCTTAAGTGACTTTAACACTGAAGCTTTCTTT. Encoded protein: CASSLSDFNTEAFF. This chain joins TRBV7-6 and TRBJ1-1; no firm D call. V dropped 2 bases and J dropped 2 bases, with 9 bases sitting between them. Germline V gives CDR1 SGHVS, CDR2 FNYEAQ. This CDR3 region has 14 residues.

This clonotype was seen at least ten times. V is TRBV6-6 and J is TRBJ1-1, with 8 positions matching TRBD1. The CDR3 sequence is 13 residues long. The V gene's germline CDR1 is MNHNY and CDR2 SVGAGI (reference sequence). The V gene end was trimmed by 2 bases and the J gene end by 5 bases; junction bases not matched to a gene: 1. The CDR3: CASSYDRGTEAFF. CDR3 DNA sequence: TGTGCCAGCAGTTACGACAGGGGAACTGAAGCTTTCTTT.

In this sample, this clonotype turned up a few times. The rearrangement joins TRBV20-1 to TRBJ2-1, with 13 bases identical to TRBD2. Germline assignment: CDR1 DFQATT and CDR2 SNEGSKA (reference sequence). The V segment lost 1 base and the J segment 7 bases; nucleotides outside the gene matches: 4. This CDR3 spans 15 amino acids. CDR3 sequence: CSARVRGLAGNEQFF. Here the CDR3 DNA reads TGCAGTGCTAGAGTCAGGGGACTAGCGGGAAATGAGCAGTTCTTC.

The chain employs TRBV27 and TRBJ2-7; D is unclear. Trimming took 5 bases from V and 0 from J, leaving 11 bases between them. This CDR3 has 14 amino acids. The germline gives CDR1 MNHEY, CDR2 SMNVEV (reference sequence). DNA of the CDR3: TGTGCCAGCAGTCCAACCTCCCTCTCCTACGAGCAGTACTTC. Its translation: CASSPTSLSYEQYF.